This T cell receptor (beta chain) was captured in a study of vaccination and CD4 T cells after COVID-19. At the level of the study: Some 10 convalescent patients had mild and one had severe PCR-confirmed SARS-CoV-2 disease. Stimuli were overlapping spike peptide pools of SARS-CoV-2 and three common cold coronaviruses (HCoV-NL63, HCoV-OC43, HCoV-229E).

For this clonotype: Its antigen is undetermined.

Sequencing of DNA taken from cultured CD4+ T cells relied on the Oncomine TCR Beta short-read assay. TCRdb itself ran the PCR reads through MiXCR, one entry per CDR3 protein. The profile shows about 23,000 distinct CDR3 sequences, roughly three fifths of them singletons. The sample's treatment: approximately 9-day PBMC culture with coronavirus spike peptide pools or control peptides (ViraFEST assay). Findings of the study overall: Convalescent patients saw a median around 86% of their reactive clones show up only after vaccination. Post-vaccination reactive clonotypes (median around 40) did not differ significantly from post-infection (approximately 23).

V lost 4 bases and J lost 4, with 10 bases in between. The CDR3 loop spans 13 amino acids. Germline CDR1 KGHSH, CDR2 LQKENI. The rearrangement joins TRBV18 to TRBJ1-1, with a possible D match to TRBD1 (5 bases). The TCR sequence derives from a human donor who had recovered from COVID-19. The material sequenced was CD4+ T cells from blood, cultured in vitro. The DNA of the CDR3 is TGTGCCAGCTCACTAGACGGGGGCACTGAAGCTTTCTTT. As protein: CASSLDGGTEAFF.